This is a list of T cell receptor beta chains from one sample in a study of graft-versus-host responses after intestinal transplantation. Their antigen targets remain unknown. Generated by immunoSEQ multiplex PCR, the TCRdb table keeps only in-frame clones and is missing some. The profile shows over 85,000 clones, about 93% of them singletons. The sample in question was unstimulated CD8+ T cells sorted from spleen or lymph node cells, obtained before intestinal transplant. The receptors were gathered from a human donor who received an intestinal transplant. Both conserved end residues are part of each CDR3. D genes are given only for firm matches.

d_call	v_call	j_call	cdr3_length	cdr3_aa	cdr3_nt
TRBD2	TRBV19	TRBJ2-1	18	CASSPGTSGRAQYNEQFF	TGTGCCAGTAGTCCTGGGACTAGCGGGAGGGCCCAGTACAATGAGCAGTTCTTC
TRBD2	TRBV9	TRBJ2-2	16	CASSVVLAGGPGELFF	TGTGCCAGCAGCGTAGTTCTAGCGGGGGGGCCCGGGGAGCTGTTTTTT
TRBD2	TRBV29-1	TRBJ2-1	13	CSVAGTSGNEQFF	TGCAGCGTTGCGGGGACTAGCGGAAATGAGCAGTTCTTC
TRBD2	TRBV5-6	TRBJ2-1	15	CASSFGLAGLSEQFF	TGTGCCAGCAGCTTCGGCCTAGCGGGACTAAGTGAGCAGTTCTTC
NA	TRBV2	TRBJ1-4	15	CASSELAGRWEKLFF	TGTGCCAGCAGTGAACTCGCAGGGCGGTGGGAAAAACTGTTTTTT
TRBD1	TRBV28	TRBJ2-3	15	CASFQGVSNTDTQYF	TGTGCCAGCTTCCAGGGGGTTAGTAACACAGATACGCAGTATTTT
TRBD1	TRBV7-9	TRBJ2-4	16	CASSPTGVGIKNIQYF	TGTGCCAGCAGCCCTACAGGGGTCGGAATCAAAAACATTCAGTACTTT
NA	TRBV9	TRBJ1-2	14	CASSGQTGNYGYTF	TGTGCCAGCAGCGGCCAAACAGGAAACTATGGCTACACCTTC
NA	TRBV10-1	TRBJ2-1	14	CASSESPHSNEQFF	TGCGCCAGCAGTGAGTCCCCCCACTCCAATGAGCAGTTCTTC
NA	TRBV27	TRBJ2-1	14	CASSFEGRANEQFF	TGTGCCAGCAGTTTTGAGGGAAGGGCCAATGAGCAGTTCTTC
NA	TRBV7-9	TRBJ1-1	12	CATTLENTEAFF	TGTGCCACCACTTTAGAAAACACTGAAGCTTTCTTT
TRBD1	TRBV4-1	TRBJ1-2	15	CASSHPGQGAKGYTF	TGCGCCAGCAGCCACCCGGGACAGGGGGCGAAAGGCTACACCTTC
NA	TRBV7-9	TRBJ1-1	14	CASSTSAGYGEAFF	TGTGCCAGCAGCACATCGGCAGGGTATGGGGAAGCTTTCTTT
NA	TRBV29-1	TRBJ1-1	10	CSVDGGEAFF	TGCAGCGTTGACGGGGGGGAAGCTTTCTTT
TRBD2	TRBV5-1	TRBJ2-7	17	CASSLGWAGGPNIEQYF	TGCGCCAGCAGCCTTGGATGGGCGGGAGGGCCGAATATCGAGCAGTACTTC
TRBD1	TRBV27	TRBJ1-1	13	CASSPLGTGRAFF	TGTGCCAGCAGTCCACTCGGGACAGGGAGAGCTTTCTTT
TRBD1	TRBV7-6	TRBJ2-7	15	CASSILTGATYEQYF	TGTGCCAGCAGCATCTTGACAGGGGCGACATACGAGCAGTACTTC
NA	TRBV5-6	TRBJ1-2	13	CATEIPGQYGYTF	TGTGCCACAGAGATCCCAGGGCAATATGGCTACACCTTC
TRBD1	TRBV6-1	TRBJ2-7	13	CATRRTGGDEQYF	TGTGCCACCCGCCGGACAGGGGGAGACGAGCAGTACTTC
NA	TRBV5-1	TRBJ2-5	14	CASSSLTNQETQYF	TGCGCCAGCAGCTCACTCACGAACCAAGAGACCCAGTACTTC
NA	TRBV7-9	TRBJ1-2	13	CASSLWSGYGYTF	TGTGCCAGCAGCTTATGGTCCGGCTATGGCTACACCTTC
NA	TRBV6-5	TRBJ2-2	15	CASSPGGTNTGELFF	TGTGCCAGCAGCCCCGGAGGGACCAACACCGGGGAGCTGTTTTTT
NA	TRBV19	TRBJ2-7	14	CASSSGVGSYEQYF	TGTGCCAGTAGTAGCGGGGTAGGATCGTACGAGCAGTACTTC
NA	TRBV13	TRBJ2-1	15	CASSLRIDSYNEQFF	TGTGCCAGCAGCTTGAGAATAGACTCCTACAATGAGCAGTTCTTC
NA	TRBV7-9	TRBJ2-6	16	CASSPSLISGANVLTF	TGTGCCAGCAGCCCCTCTCTAATATCTGGGGCCAACGTCCTGACTTTC
NA	TRBV12-5	TRBJ2-5	15	CASGAAARWQETQYF	TGTGCTAGTGGTGCCGCGGCGCGTTGGCAGGAGACCCAGTACTTC
NA	TRBV29-1	TRBJ1-1	13	CSVEYENDFEAFF	TGCAGCGTTGAATATGAAAATGACTTTGAAGCTTTCTTT
NA	TRBV5-4	TRBJ2-1	19	CASSPVEGSVDSSYNEQFF	TGTGCCAGCAGCCCGGTTGAAGGCAGCGTCGACAGCTCCTACAATGAGCAGTTCTTC
TRBD2	TRBV10-3	TRBJ2-1	13	CAVGTSDYNEQFF	TGTGCCGTCGGGACTAGCGACTACAATGAGCAGTTCTTC
TRBD2	TRBV28	TRBJ2-1	15	CASSSLAGAPPEQFF	TGTGCCAGCAGTTCTTTAGCGGGGGCCCCCCCTGAGCAGTTCTTC
TRBD1	TRBV11-2	TRBJ1-2	13	CASSPGQNYGYTF	TGTGCCAGCAGCCCGGGACAGAACTATGGCTACACCTTC
NA	TRBV7-9	TRBJ2-5	15	CASSFIAENGETQYF	TGTGCCAGCAGCTTCATAGCGGAGAATGGAGAGACCCAGTACTTC
TRBD2	TRBV4-2	TRBJ2-3	18	CASSQEYGTSGSTDTQYF	TGTGCCAGCAGCCAAGAATATGGGACTAGCGGAAGCACAGATACGCAGTATTTT
NA	TRBV7-2	TRBJ2-5	17	CASSPRGWAQMGETQYF	TGTGCCAGCAGCCCGAGGGGGTGGGCCCAGATGGGAGAGACCCAGTACTTC
TRBD1	TRBV9	TRBJ2-2	19	CASSVKRGQDTPNTGELFF	TGTGCCAGCAGCGTTAAGCGAGGACAGGACACCCCGAACACCGGGGAGCTGTTTTTT
TRBD1	TRBV5-6	TRBJ1-5	14	CASSPGQGAQPQHF	TGTGCCAGCAGCCCCGGACAGGGGGCTCAGCCCCAGCATTTT